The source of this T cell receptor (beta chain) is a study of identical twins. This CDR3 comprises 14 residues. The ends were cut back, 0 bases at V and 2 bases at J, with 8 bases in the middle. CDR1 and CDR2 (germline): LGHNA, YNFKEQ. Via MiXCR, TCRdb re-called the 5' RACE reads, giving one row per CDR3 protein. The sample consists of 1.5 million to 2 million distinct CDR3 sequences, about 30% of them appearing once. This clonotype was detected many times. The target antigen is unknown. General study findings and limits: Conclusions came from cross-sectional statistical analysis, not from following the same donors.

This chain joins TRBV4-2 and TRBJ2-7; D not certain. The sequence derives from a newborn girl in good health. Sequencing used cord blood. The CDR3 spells CASSQEYGPYEQYF. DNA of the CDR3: TGTGCCAGCAGCCAAGAATATGGGCCCTACGAGCAGTACTTC.